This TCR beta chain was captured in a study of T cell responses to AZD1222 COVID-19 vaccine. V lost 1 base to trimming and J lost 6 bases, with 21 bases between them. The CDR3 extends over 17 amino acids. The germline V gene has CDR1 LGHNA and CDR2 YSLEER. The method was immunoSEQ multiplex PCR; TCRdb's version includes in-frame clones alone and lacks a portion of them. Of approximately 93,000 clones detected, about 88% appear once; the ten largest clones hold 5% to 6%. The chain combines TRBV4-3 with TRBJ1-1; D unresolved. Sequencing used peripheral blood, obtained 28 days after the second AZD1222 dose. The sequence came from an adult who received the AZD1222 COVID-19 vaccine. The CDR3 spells CASSQGFRNWVRSEAFF. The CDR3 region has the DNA TGCGCCAGCAGCCAAGGTTTTCGTAACTGGGTACGGTCTGAAGCTTTCTTT.